Below, 2 T cell receptor beta chains from the same sample are listed, as sequenced in a study of OX40 agonist ivuxolimab in advanced cancers. Assay: immunoSEQ multiplex PCR; the TCRdb copy retains only in-frame clones and omits some. Among about 99,000 clones listed, roughly 95% were seen once. The sample here was CD4+ or CD8+ T cells sorted from blood, taken in a trial of the OX40 agonist ivuxolimab. These receptor sequences come from an adult with an advanced solid tumor such as melanoma, head and neck, liver or kidney cancer.

The chain combines TRBV5-4 with TRBJ2-7; no definite D call. This CDR3 is built from 13 residues. V was clipped by 6 bases and J by 5 bases, with 15 bases between them. The germline CDR1 and CDR2 sequences are SGHNT and YYREEE (reference sequence). The CDR3 bases are TGTGCCAGCACCAACGGCACGGGCCACGAGCAGTACTTC. Translated, it gives CASTNGTGHEQYF. The full variable domain, with the rest looked up from reference TRBV5-4 and TRBJ2-7, is ETGVTQSPTHLIKTRGQQVTLRCSSQSGHNTVSWYQQALGQGPQFIFQYYREEENGRGNFPPRFSGLQFPNYSSELNVNALELDDSALYLCASTNGTGHEQYFGPGTRLTVT.

The chain uses TRBV28 and TRBJ1-1, with D tentatively TRBD1 (6 bases). Between the trimmed V and J ends, which lost 10 bases and 0 bases, there was a span of 12 bases. The length of the CDR3 is 13 residues. The germline CDR1 and CDR2 sequences are MDHEN and SYDVKM. The CDR3 reads CANKQGLNTEAFF. The CDR3 nucleotides read TGTGCCAACAAGCAGGGGTTGAACACTGAAGCTTTCTTT.